Below, one T cell receptor (beta chain) is given with its context. Its cognate antigen is unknown. The CDR3 contains 14 residues. The germline V and J ends were trimmed by 5 bases and 1 base, with 11 bases remaining between them. Germline CDR1 reads MNHEY; CDR2 reads SMNVEV (reference sequence). The data originate from a study of Graves' ophthalmopathy and Graves' hyperthyroidism. Only newly diagnosed hyperthyroidism patients aged 18 to 65, with under 2 months' duration, were enrolled. Findings and limits, study-wide: Ophthalmopathy progression was predicted by the model at roughly 66% sensitivity and under 75% specificity. The blood repertoire also included most expanded thyroid clonotypes above 0.001 frequency.

Amplified TCR beta CDR3 regions were obtained using RNA transcripts as template. Amplification began with first-round RT-PCR using HTBI primers, then second-round multiplex PCR was performed. Each CDR3 protein gets one entry after TCRdb re-called the multiplex PCR reads with MiXCR. The sample contains under 800,000 distinct CDR3 sequences, approximately 22% of which appear only once. The source is a woman aged 18-30 years with stable Graves' hyperthyroidism. Some clones in this sample may be carry-over from other donors' samples. V and J are TRBV27 and TRBJ1-1; D remains unclear. The specimen was peripheral blood. CDR3: CASSPWGENTEAFF. CDR3 bases: TGTGCCAGCAGTCCATGGGGTGAGAACACTGAAGCTTTCTTT.